This T cell receptor beta chain was sequenced during a study of cytomegalovirus exposure and HLA in healthy donors (dated by TCRdb to 2016 to 2017). For context, the study as a whole: An earlier analysis of approximately 590 of the donors reported about 250 Gb of sequence data and some 120 million unique TCR beta sequences from around 200 million T cells. Genome-wide SNP genotypes for about 65% of the roughly 700 donors were used in a later genetic analysis, which treated that subset as a discovery cohort. The study aimed to test whether cataloging public T cell receptors could reveal signatures of past pathogen exposure. An early release that covered about 600 HLA-typed donors contained around 330 gigabases of sequencing data and tens of millions of unique TCR sequences. A separate validation cohort of 100 to 150 different subjects was used in addition to the 666-subject first cohort. The number of donors typed differed by locus, with about 629-640 for A, B, C, DRB1 and DQB1, roughly 520 for DQA1, nearly 610 for DPA1, and 472 for DPB1. Every discovery cohort repertoire had been produced on one sequencing platform. To study patterns of TCR occurrence, a later analysis re-analyzed previously published TCR beta repertoires from just over 650 donors and added high-resolution HLA genotyping. In an earlier analysis of 587 of the donors, high-throughput TCR beta sequencing was used to judge whether each TCR beta V gene segment behaved as functional or pseudogenic. Of the roughly 400 genotyped donors, about 84% fell in the genetic ancestry cluster associated with self-reported Caucasian donors. Donor age, sex, ethnicity and CMV serostatus were compiled together with the repertoire data. To predict cytomegalovirus infection status, the study combined high-throughput TCR immunosequencing, statistical association of individual TCRs with disease status, and machine learning. On average, about 240,000 unique TCR beta nucleotide sequences were sequenced per donor among 350 to 400 genotyped donors of the cohort, with around 19% of those sequences being non-productive. The later analysis used no new phenotypic data to find candidate immune exposures, relying instead on TCR beta sequences and their occurrence across donors. About five DR-DQ haplotypes were treated as single units for association and clustering because of strong linkage in the cohort. HLA typing covered class I and class II loci at four-digit resolution. The study profiled the T cell repertoires of 500 to 800 subjects by immunosequencing and related them to cytomegalovirus serostatus.

The library came from the immunoSEQ multiplex PCR assay. A mixture of 60 forward primers for TCR Vbeta segments and 13 reverse primers for TCR Jbeta segments was used in the multiplex PCR. Amplification of the CDR3 region of rearranged TCR beta genes was performed with a multiplex PCR assay on genomic DNA. The Illumina HiSeq System was used to sequence the amplified TCR beta libraries as 87-base-pair reads. As for the original processing: In a later analysis, tens of millions of unique TCR beta chains were counted across the 650 to 700 repertoires, and some 10 million of these chains were shared by at least two donors. To remove PCR and sequencing errors, raw reads were error-corrected and collapsed into unique sequences using a nearest-neighbor algorithm that merged closely related sequences. Alignment of CDR3 sequences to IMGT reference sequences was used to assign V, D and J gene segments. For a sequence to be retained, at least a six-nucleotide match to both a V gene segment and a J gene segment was required. A rearrangement was called productive if the CDR3 had no stop codons and remained in frame with V and J, and every other rearrangement was called non-productive. CDR3 was defined according to IMGT convention as the region running from the second conserved V-encoded cysteine to the conserved J-encoded phenylalanine. In an earlier analysis of around 640 of the donors, sequences lacking an unambiguous match to a single V gene segment were excluded. In an earlier analysis of almost 600 of the donors, a V segment was called functional when productive rearrangements were above 56.7%, and segregating when the standard deviation between donors exceeded 5%. A statistical classification framework was developed to diagnose cytomegalovirus status using the catalog of TCR beta chain sequences. In a later analysis, TCR nucleotide sequences were compared against IMGT/GENE-DB human TR gene sequences so that V and J genes could be assigned. In a later analysis, CDR3 sequences and most-parsimonious VDJ recombination scenarios were assigned using the TCRdist pipeline. In a later analysis, every TCR beta chain was defined by the combination of its CDR3 amino acid sequence and its V-gene family, and reads without a unique V-gene family were dropped. To address suspected cross-contamination and a sequencing artifact, a later analysis removed a few hundred highly shared, low-generation-probability nucleotide sequences. For each public chain, a later analysis derived a clonal expansion index from normalized ranks of inferred template counts within each repertoire. In a later analysis, generation probabilities were computed with a VDJ recombination model fitted to out-of-frame rearrangements, and the resulting probabilities were checked against IGoR. Hypergeometric tests were used in a later analysis to score TCR-TCR, TCR-HLA and TCR-CMV co-occurrence, with a repertoire-size bias correction applied to the TCR pairs. A later analysis estimated false discovery rates by permuting HLA or CMV assignments 20 times. In a later analysis, co-occurring TCRs were grouped using DBSCAN, with TCRdist sequence similarity added in when clustering inside HLA-allele-positive subsets. Co-occurrence clustering excluded repertoires with fewer than 30,000 or more than 120,000 public chains, plus five with anomalous nucleotide sharing. TCRdb re-hosts the immuneACCESS table, in-frame sequences only. Its copies lack some clones; in the studies checked, an unresolved V gene accounts for under half of them, and the cause for the rest is not known. V and J calls and clone size follow that table, whereas D and trimming were derived from the DNA. The sample table lists 80,000 or so clones, 65% to 85% of them with a count of one. The top ten hold roughly 5% of the sample.

With respect to this clone: This clone's antigen is unknown. Base qualities were left out, and no much larger clone turns up one base away.

The study at large found these results: In a later analysis, TCR association rates were found to vary across HLA loci, with the most associated TCRs seen for DRB1 alleles and the fewest for HLA-C alleles. In a later analysis, HLA-associated TCR beta chains showed more clonal expansion and lower generation probabilities than non-associated chains that were equally common. Because counts were too low, roughly 17 rarely observed V segments, including chromosome 9 orphons, were left out of the earlier analysis of a few hundred of the donors. Most TCR sequences were observed very rarely across donors, whereas some public TCRs were present in many individuals. A cluster of highly shared sequence variants was judged likely to be a technical artifact of the sequencing pipeline. This cohort had only TCR beta chains sequenced, and the lack of alpha or paired-chain data limited which features could be detected. Roughly uniform sequencing depth across donors was assumed in presence/absence analyses, although this assumption may not hold. The classifier was reported to diagnose cytomegalovirus status with high specificity and sensitivity in both the original cohort and the validation cohort. In a later genetic analysis, fewer N-insertions in productive TCRs were reported among donors in an Asian-associated ancestry cluster than the roughly 700-donor mean. The study listed 150 to 200 TCR beta chains as associated with cytomegalovirus. When HLA alleles, especially DR and DQ, strongly co-occurred, TCR associations were difficult to assign to individual alleles. Because some donors lacked HLA typing at each locus, the association tests relied only on the typed subset. A later analysis found that most CMV-associated TCR beta chains appeared HLA-restricted, with HLA associations seemingly driven largely by CMV exposure. A few of the identified cytomegalovirus-associated TCR beta chains were confirmed in vitro to be specific for cytomegalovirus antigens. A further reported finding was that TCR beta sequences accurately predicted the HLA-A and HLA-B alleles for most subjects in the first cohort. Some IMGT-functional V segments, including TRBV6-2 and TRBV6-3, could not be told apart with the 87-base-pair reads, so those segments were excluded. At a false discovery rate of 0.05, a later analysis linked 16,951 TCR beta sequences to specific HLA alleles. CMV serostatus was the only immune exposure information available for the cohort. Several of the top co-occurrence clusters appeared to be linked to parvovirus B19, influenza, CMV and Epstein-Barr virus, according to a later analysis. An association between a missense DCLRE1C variant and V-gene and J-gene trimming of TCR beta chains was found in a later genetic analysis and replicated in an independent cohort. An earlier analysis of approximately 500 of the donors showed that most TCR beta V segments appeared in productive rearrangements either about 90% or about 30% of the time, which broadly matched IMGT annotations. The authors suggested that the approach could potentially be generalized to other disease states and immunological phenotypes. Correlated functional status among segregating V segments might reflect linkage disequilibrium, but an unknown experimental factor could not be ruled out.

From cysteine to phenylalanine, the CDR3 is 17 amino acids long. The only DNA kept is the CDR3, 51 bases in frame from the first base. The junction shows trimming of 3 bases on V and 0 bases on J, and the gene matches do not reach 6 bases of it. CDR1 and CDR2 are read off the germline V gene (reference sequence) as SGHNT and YYREEE. The cohort comprised around 700 healthy bone marrow donors. Cohort members were all nominally healthy when sampled, although unrecorded immune exposures were likely present. The donor was CMV seropositive and was included in the group of 250 to 300 seropositive cohort members. Each donor provided a peripheral blood sample, and peripheral blood mononuclear cells were used for TCR beta sequencing. The Qiagen DNeasy Blood Extraction Kit was used to extract genomic DNA from the blood cell samples.

Input material: PBMCs. The clonotype originates from a man in his 60s in good health and CMV-seropositive. This chain is built from TRBV5-4 and TRBJ2-3, and 11 junctional nucleotides match TRBD1. In nucleotide form, the sequence is TGTGCCAGCAGCTACCGGACAGGGGGCCGTAGCACAGATACGCAGTATTTT. Its translation reads: CASSYRTGGRSTDTQYF.